Below are 12 T cell receptor beta chains sequenced from a single sample in a study of molecular identifiers for immune sequencing clone quantification. Using its own MiXCR run on the PCR reads, TCRdb lists one record per CDR3 protein. The table lists hundreds of thousands of distinct CDR3 sequences, 15% to 20% of them singletons. Material for sequencing was naive CD8+ T cells from blood, with Jurkat cell RNA spiked in. Subset defined: FACS-sorted CD8+CD4-CCR7+CD45RA+ naive T cells. Every receptor here comes from a human donor in good health. Some libraries in this study had Jurkat cell RNA spiked in.

About this clonotype itself: A much larger clone lies a single base off, so this may be a read error. CDR3 DNA: TGTGCCAGCAGCTTAACCGGGACGGCCTACAATGAGCAGCTCTTC. Its translation: CASSLTGTAYNEQLF. The chain uses TRBV7-8 and TRBJ2-1, with D perhaps TRBD1 or TRBD2 (5 bases each). Germline-derived CDR1 and CDR2 are SGHVS and FQNEAQ. The length of the CDR3 is 15 residues.

This clonotype was counted only a few times. V usage is TRBV12-3 or TRBV12-4 and J usage is TRBJ2-7, with 16 bases aligning to TRBD2. This CDR3 has 14 residues. The trim removed 6 bases at V and 5 bases at J, leaving 1 base unmatched. CDR3 sequence reads: CASRGTSGRDEQYF. The CDR3 DNA follows: TGTGCCAGCAGAGGGACTAGCGGGAGGGACGAGCAGTACTTC.

In its sample, this clonotype was seen a few times. The chain links TRBV2 to TRBJ2-1; D might be TRBD1 (7 bases). This CDR3 is built from 16 residues. With 3 bases removed from V and 1 base from J, the gap between germline ends came to 13 bases. CDR1 is SNHLY and CDR2 is FYNNEI in the germline V gene. The DNA for the CDR3 is TGTGCCAGCAGTGATACCCAGGGGGGTTCCTACAATGAGCAGTTCTTC. Amino acid sequence: CASSDTQGGSYNEQFF.

This sequence joins TRBV13 and TRBJ1-1; maybe TRBD1 (5 bases). Germline V gene data show CDR1 as PRHDT and CDR2 as FYEKMQ (reference sequence). V lost 5 bases to trimming and J lost 5 bases, with 15 bases between them. The CDR3 runs 14 residues. CDR3 residues: CASSSWDRRTEAFF. The CDR3 DNA reads as TGTGCCAGCAGCAGCTGGGACCGGAGGACTGAAGCTTTCTTT.

Of note for this clonotype: A much larger clone sits a single nucleotide away, making a read error possible. The V gene is TRBV6-1, the J gene TRBJ2-7; 7 nucleotides match TRBD1. The germline CDR1 and CDR2 sequences are MNHNS and SASEGT. The CDR3 is 13 residues long. CDR3 loop: CASSEGQGHEQHF. In DNA form, the CDR3 reads TGTGCCAGCAGTGAAGGACAGGGACACGAGCAGCACTTC.

J is TRBJ2-5 and V is TRBV3-1; the D gene is possibly TRBD2 (5 bases). CDR3 length: 15 amino acids. Germline assignment: CDR1 LGHDT and CDR2 YNNKEL (reference sequence). The V and J ends lost 1 base and 2 bases respectively, with 11 bases between them. CDR3 sequence reads: CASSQGAGAQETQYF. CDR3 in DNA: TGTGCCAGCAGCCAAGGCGCGGGTGCACAAGAGACCCAGTACTTC.

Comments on this clonotype: This may be a read error: a much more frequent sequence differs by one nucleotide. The genes are TRBV30 and TRBJ1-3, with D unclear. CDR1 and CDR2 from the germline V gene are GTSNPN and SVGIG (reference sequence). This CDR3 comprises 12 residues. Here the CDR3 DNA reads TGTGCCTGGAGCCCCTCTGGAACCACCATATATTTT. Protein: CAWSPSGTTIYF.

This clonotype was counted at least ten times. This chain links TRBV9 with TRBJ2-1; 14 nucleotides agree with TRBD2. Trimming removed 3 bases from V and 8 bases from J; junction bases left unmatched: 7. This CDR3 has 16 residues. CDR1 is SGDLS, CDR2 YYNGEE, per germline. The CDR3 spells CASSEGLAGVMDEQFF. The CDR3 DNA reads as TGTGCCAGCAGCGAGGGACTAGCGGGAGTGATGGATGAGCAGTTCTTC.

This clonotype was seen many times. J is TRBJ1-5 and V is TRBV7-8; D call uncertain. The CDR3 contains 17 residues. Germline CDR1 SGHVS, CDR2 FQNEAQ. V dropped 1 base and J dropped 0 bases, with 13 bases sitting between them. CDR3 bases: TGTGCCAGCAGCTTAGGCGGTAGGGTATATAGCAATCAGCCCCAGCATTTT. Its protein product is CASSLGGRVYSNQPQHF. Supplemented by reference TRBV7-8 and TRBJ1-5, the full variable domain reads GAGVSQSPRYKVAKRGQDVALRCDPISGHVSLFWYQQALGQGPEFLTYFQNEAQLDKSGLPSDRFFAERPEGSVSTLKIQRTQQEDSAVYLCASSLGGRVYSNQPQHFGDGTRLSIL.

The chain uses TRBV7-9 and TRBJ2-7; unclear D gene. The V end lost 3 bases, the J end lost 2 bases, and 11 bases lay between the germline ends. CDR1 is SEHNR, CDR2 FQNEAQ, per germline (reference sequence). This CDR3 has 14 residues. CDR3 in DNA: TGTGCCAGCAGCTTGAGTTTTCCTACCTACGAGCAGTACTTC. Residues: CASSLSFPTYEQYF.

A few counts support this clonotype. The rearrangement uses TRBV4-3 and TRBJ2-2, with D tentatively TRBD2 (5 bases). Germline CDR1 reads LGHNA; CDR2 reads YSLEER. CDR3 size: 14 residues. Trimming removed 0 bases from V and 4 bases from J, with 6 bases in between. The CDR3 sequence: CASSQDGSTGELFF. CDR3 DNA: TGCGCCAGCAGCCAAGATGGGAGCACCGGGGAGCTGTTTTTT.

This clonotype occurred a few times. The chain's CDR3 is CASSSDWLSPSYEQYF. Here the CDR3 DNA reads TGTGCCAGCAGCTCGGACTGGCTTTCGCCCTCCTACGAGCAGTACTTC. The chain joins TRBV5-4 to TRBJ2-7, with a weak D call TRBD2 (5 bases). This CDR3 is built from 16 residues. V was cut by 3 bases and J by 0 bases, with 16 bases left in between. The V gene's germline CDR1 is SGHNT and CDR2 YYREEE (reference sequence). Variable domain in full (rest from reference TRBV5-4 and TRBJ2-7): ETGVTQSPTHLIKTRGQQVTLRCSSQSGHNTVSWYQQALGQGPQFIFQYYREEENGRGNFPPRFSGLQFPNYSSELNVNALELDDSALYLCASSSDWLSPSYEQYFGPGTRLTVT.